Detailed here is one T cell receptor (beta chain). These data are taken from a study of identical twins. From the 5' RACE reads, TCRdb called clonotypes with MiXCR, one entry per CDR3 protein. The sample consists of a few hundred thousand distinct CDR3 sequences, about 12% of them appearing once. This CDR3 comprises 15 residues. Trimming stripped 0 bases from V and 2 bases from J, with 11 bases between. CDR1 is MNHEY and CDR2 is SVGAGI in the germline V gene. The same data also contributed to another study, on yellow fever vaccine responses in identical twins. This second report adds: It has been reported that, in twins, the vaccine T cell response seemed partly convergent and partly personalized.

Material for sequencing was memory (CD45RO+) T cells sorted from blood. The clonotype originates from a woman between 18 and 29 years old in good health. This chain joins TRBV6-5 and TRBJ2-7; no firm D call. The CDR3 coding sequence is TGTGCCAGCAGTTACTCGTGGGAAAGGACCTACGAGCAGTACTTC. Its protein is CASSYSWERTYEQYF.